This is a list of T cell receptor beta chains from one sample in a study of T cells in localized non-small cell lung cancer. The method was immunoSEQ multiplex PCR; TCRdb's version includes in-frame clones alone and lacks a portion of them. The data hold tens of thousands of clones, with 88% observed a single time. The sequencing here drew on peripheral blood, taken before any cancer treatment. Source of these receptors: a female donor at least 60 years old with stage I squamous cell lung carcinoma. CDR3s include the opening cysteine and the closing phenylalanine or tryptophan. The D gene is left open where the match is weak. A clone size is listed for some rows: how often the clone was seen (once, few, many), or a class if it is expanded.

TRBD2	TRBV6-5	TRBJ2-7	-	TGTGCCAGCAGTTACCAGACTAGCGGGAGCTCCTACGAGCAGTACTTC	CASSYQTSGSSYEQYF
TRBD2	TRBV6-4	TRBJ2-5	-	TGTGCCAGCAGTGACGGGGGGGGAGAGACCCAGTACTTC	CASSDGGGETQYF
-	TRBV4-3	TRBJ1-1	-	TGCGCCAGCAGCCAAGATGTGGGCTTGACTGAAGCTTTCTTT	CASSQDVGLTEAFF
TRBD2	TRBV2	TRBJ2-5	-	TGTGCCAGCACCCACGTCCGCACTAGCGGAGAGACCCAGTACTTC	CASTHVRTSGETQYF
-	TRBV7-2	TRBJ2-3	-	TGTGCCAGCAGCTTATTTGATCGCACAGATACGCAGTATTTT	CASSLFDRTDTQYF
-	TRBV2	TRBJ2-6	-	TGTGCCAGCCTGAGGGAATCTGGGGCCAACGTCCTGACTTTC	CASLRESGANVLTF
-	TRBV5-1	TRBJ2-1	-	TGCGCCAGCAGCTTGGGACGTGGCACCTACTACAATGAGCAGTTCTTC	CASSLGRGTYYNEQFF
TRBD2	TRBV7-6	TRBJ2-3	-	TGTGCCAGCACCCAAACTAGCGGGACAGATACGCAGTATTTT	CASTQTSGTDTQYF
-	TRBV6-5	TRBJ1-2	-	TGTGCCAGCAGGAAAGGGGCCAGGGAGGGAGGCTACACCTTC	CASRKGAREGGYTF
-	TRBV18	TRBJ2-7	-	TGTGCCAGCTCAGCAGGGTACGAGCAGTACTTC	CASSAGYEQYF
TRBD2	TRBV30	TRBJ2-5	-	TGTGCCTGGAGTCTAGCGGGAGGGCAAGAGACCCAGTACTTC	CAWSLAGGQETQYF
TRBD1	TRBV10-3	TRBJ1-2	-	TGTGCCATCAGTGACAGGGGGAACTATGGCTACACCTTC	CAISDRGNYGYTF
-	TRBV19	TRBJ2-5	-	TGTGCCAGTACCGGGCTGGGGGATCAGGAGGAGACCCAGTACTTC	CASTGLGDQEETQYF
-	TRBV11-2	TRBJ2-7	-	TGTGCCAGCAGCATACAGGACTTGAGCTCCTACGAGCAGTACTTC	CASSIQDLSSYEQYF
-	TRBV6-1	TRBJ2-1	-	TGTGCCAGCAGTGAAGCGCGACTAGTCCGGCTCCATGAGCAGTTCTTC	CASSEARLVRLHEQFF
TRBD1	TRBV30	TRBJ2-1	-	TGTGCCTGGAGTACCGGGACAGGGCCACGGAATGAGCAGTTCTTC	CAWSTGTGPRNEQFF
TRBD2	TRBV7-6	TRBJ2-5	-	TGTGCCAGCAGCTTAGCTCTAGCGGGAGGTGAGACCCAGTACTTC	CASSLALAGGETQYF
-	TRBV6-5	TRBJ1-3	-	TGTGCCAGCAGTTACGCAGGGTTGAGTTCTGGAAACACCATATATTTT	CASSYAGLSSGNTIYF
TRBD1	TRBV4-3	TRBJ1-2	-	TGCGCCAGCAGCCGCGACAGGGACTATGGCTACACCTTC	CASSRDRDYGYTF
-	TRBV28	TRBJ1-4	few	TGTGCCAGCAATCGTCCGGGACCGCAGAATGAAAAACTGTTTTTT	CASNRPGPQNEKLFF
-	TRBV19	TRBJ1-3	-	TGTGCCAGTAGTACAGGGCTCGACACCATATATTTT	CASSTGLDTIYF
-	TRBV30	TRBJ1-4	-	TGTGCCTGGTCCCTTTCGCCGGGACGAGAGAATGAAAAACTGTTTTTT	CAWSLSPGRENEKLFF
-	TRBV19	TRBJ2-7	-	TGTGCCAGTAGTATAGATCGGGGGAGACGCGAGCAGTACTTC	CASSIDRGRREQYF
TRBD2	TRBV5-4	TRBJ2-1	-	TGTGCCAGCAGCTCGCCCACTAGCGGGAGGGCCTTTGAGCAGTTCTTC	CASSSPTSGRAFEQFF
-	TRBV15	TRBJ1-3	-	TGTGCCACTGCCGGGACACACCGTTCTGGAAACACCATATATTTT	CATAGTHRSGNTIYF
TRBD1	TRBV9	TRBJ1-4	-	TGTGCCAGCAGCGCTCGACAGGGGGGTGAAAAACTGTTTTTT	CASSARQGGEKLFF
TRBD2	TRBV15	TRBJ2-7	-	TGTGCCACCAGCAGAGATAGGAGCGGGAGTCACGAGCAGTACTTC	CATSRDRSGSHEQYF
-	TRBV7-2	TRBJ2-7	-	TGTGCCAGCAGCCATGGGAGTAGGGGAGAGGTCTACGAGCAGTACTTC	CASSHGSRGEVYEQYF
-	TRBV2	TRBJ1-2	-	TGTGCCAGCAGTGAAGAGGCGGCAGTTTCTAACTATGGCTACACCTTC	CASSEEAAVSNYGYTF
TRBD2	TRBV29-1	TRBJ2-1	-	TGCAGCGGGGGGACTACGGGATACAATGAGCAGTTCTTC	CSGGTTGYNEQFF
-	TRBV6-6	TRBJ2-2	-	TGTGCCAGCAGTTACTCGGGTCGGGGGGAGCTGTTTTTT	CASSYSGRGELFF
TRBD1	TRBV5-4	TRBJ2-5	-	TGTGCCAGCAGCTCGGACAGGGGAGGGGGGAGAGAGACCCAGTACTTC	CASSSDRGGGRETQYF
TRBD2	TRBV18	TRBJ2-3	-	TGTGCCAGCTCACCATTCGCGGGAGGGTGGAGCACAGATACGCAGTATTTT	CASSPFAGGWSTDTQYF
-	TRBV30	TRBJ2-7	-	TGTGCCTGGAGTCCACTCGGCTACGAGCAGTACTTC	CAWSPLGYEQYF
TRBD2	TRBV10-3	TRBJ2-7	-	TGTGCCATAGGGACAGGTTTACTAGCGGGAGGTACCTTCGAGCAGTACTTC	CAIGTGLLAGGTFEQYF
TRBD2	TRBV5-1	TRBJ2-2	-	TGCGCCAGCAGCTTGGTAGCGGGAATCACCGGGGAGCTGTTTTTT	CASSLVAGITGELFF
TRBD1	TRBV19	TRBJ2-7	few	TGTGCCAGTAGTACAGCCGGGACAGGGTTTTCCTACGAGCAGTACTTC	CASSTAGTGFSYEQYF
TRBD2	TRBV7-9	TRBJ2-5	-	TGTGCCAGCAGCTTAGCTCTAGCGGGAGGGACCCAGTACTTC	CASSLALAGGTQYF
TRBD1	TRBV7-3	TRBJ2-7	-	TGTGCCAGCAGCTTGAGACAGGGCCACGAGCAGTACTTC	CASSLRQGHEQYF
-	TRBV19	TRBJ2-6	few	TGTGCCAGTAGTATGAGTGCCGGGGCCAACGTCCTGACTTTC	CASSMSAGANVLTF
-	TRBV7-2	TRBJ2-1	-	TGTGCCAGCAGCTTACGGGGCAGGGGCCCAAATGAGCAGTTCTTC	CASSLRGRGPNEQFF
-	TRBV7-6	TRBJ2-5	-	TGTGCCAGCAGCTGGGCCCGGGAGGAGACCCAGTACTTC	CASSWAREETQYF
-	TRBV2	TRBJ1-1	-	TGTGCCAGCAGAAGGGAATCCTGGGACACTGAAGCTTTCTTT	CASRRESWDTEAFF
TRBD1	TRBV5-4	TRBJ2-3	-	TGTGCCAGCAGCTGGGGACAGAACGCAGATACGCAGTATTTT	CASSWGQNADTQYF
-	TRBV7-2	TRBJ1-3	-	TGTGCCAGCAGCCAAGGAGATGCCTCTGGAAACACCATATATTTT	CASSQGDASGNTIYF
TRBD2	TRBV7-3	TRBJ2-2	once	TGTGCCAGCAGCTCGTCGACTAGCGGGAAGTTGTTTTTT	CASSSSTSGKLFF
-	TRBV6-1	TRBJ2-3	-	TGTGCCAGCCTCTCCACAGATACGCAGTATTTT	CASLSTDTQYF
TRBD2	TRBV2	TRBJ2-7	-	TGTGCCAGCAGTGAAGACCCTACTAGCGGAAGTTCTTCGTACTTC	CASSEDPTSGSSSYF
TRBD2	TRBV5-4	TRBJ2-7	-	TGTGCCAGCAGTCCGCCGGGCGGGAGGGCCCTCGAGCAGTACTTC	CASSPPGGRALEQYF
TRBD2	TRBV4-1	TRBJ2-7	once	TGCGCCAGCAGCCAAGGGGGACTAGCGGAGACCTCCTACGAGCAGTACTTC	CASSQGGLAETSYEQYF
TRBD2	TRBV4-1	TRBJ2-1	-	TGCGCCAGCAGCCAAGATTATCGTCGATCTAGCGGGTCCTACAATGAGCAGTTCTTC	CASSQDYRRSSGSYNEQFF
TRBD1	TRBV5-1	TRBJ2-7	-	TGCGCCAGCAGCGACGCCGGGACAGCCTACGAGCAGTACTTC	CASSDAGTAYEQYF
-	TRBV4-3	TRBJ2-1	-	TGCGCCAGCAGCCAAGTGGGAGGCGGGGCCTCCTACAATGAGCAGTTCTTC	CASSQVGGGASYNEQFF
-	TRBV9	TRBJ2-1	medium-sized	TGTGCCAGCAGCCCCTTCAGCTCCTACAATGAGCAGTTCTTC	CASSPFSSYNEQFF
TRBD2	TRBV4-3	TRBJ2-1	-	TGCGCCAGCAGCCTAGGAGGAGGGGGGACTAGCGGGAGCAATGAGCAGTTCTTC	CASSLGGGGTSGSNEQFF
TRBD2	TRBV2	TRBJ2-5	-	TGTGCCAGCAGTGAAACGGCGACTAGCGGGGTAGAGACCCAGTACTTC	CASSETATSGVETQYF
-	TRBV4-1	TRBJ2-3	-	TGCGCCAGCAGCCAAGTGCTCGACACAGATACGCAGTATTTT	CASSQVLDTDTQYF